A selection of T cell receptor beta chains follows, all from one sample in a study of blood T cell repertoires in COVID-19. The method was immunoSEQ multiplex PCR; TCRdb's version includes in-frame clones alone and lacks a portion of them. The profile shows hundreds of thousands of clones, about 87% of them singletons. Sequencing was done on a sample of PBMCs or T cells enriched from blood (not recorded which). Receptors were obtained from a woman between 45 and 60 years old who had recovered from COVID-19. Both conserved end residues are part of each CDR3. Fields, in order: clone size, J gene, V gene, D gene, CDR3 DNA, CDR3 protein. The D gene is left open where the match is weak. Part of the rows lack a size; the others show once, few, many or a class for expanded clones.

clone_size: NA; j_call: TRBJ1-2; v_call: TRBV18; d_call: TRBD1; cdr3_nt: TGTGCCAGCTCACCCGACAGGGGTAGTGGCTACACCTTC; cdr3_aa: CASSPDRGSGYTF
clone_size: NA; j_call: TRBJ1-1; v_call: TRBV7-3; d_call: TRBD1; cdr3_nt: TGTGCCAGCAGCTTAACTTGGACAGGGAACACTGAAGCTTTCTTT; cdr3_aa: CASSLTWTGNTEAFF
clone_size: NA; j_call: TRBJ1-5; v_call: TRBV9; d_call: NA; cdr3_nt: TGTGCCAGCGCCGGGAGGCCTGAGGGGCCCCAGCATTTT; cdr3_aa: CASAGRPEGPQHF
clone_size: NA; j_call: TRBJ1-5; v_call: TRBV29-1; d_call: NA; cdr3_nt: TGCAGCGTGGGGGCCACGGGTAATCAGCCCCAGCATTTT; cdr3_aa: CSVGATGNQPQHF
clone_size: NA; j_call: TRBJ1-5; v_call: TRBV20-1; d_call: NA; cdr3_nt: TGCAGTGCTAGTGGCGGGGCGAGGCAGCCCCAGCATTTT; cdr3_aa: CSASGGARQPQHF
clone_size: NA; j_call: TRBJ1-5; v_call: TRBV7-2; d_call: NA; cdr3_nt: TGTGCCAGCAGACTTGACAGTTCTAAGGGCAATCAGCCCCAGCATTTT; cdr3_aa: CASRLDSSKGNQPQHF
clone_size: NA; j_call: TRBJ2-7; v_call: TRBV5-1; d_call: NA; cdr3_nt: TGCGCCAGCAGCTTGGCCGACGGGGCCTACGAGCAGTACTTC; cdr3_aa: CASSLADGAYEQYF
clone_size: NA; j_call: TRBJ1-2; v_call: TRBV4-2; d_call: TRBD1; cdr3_nt: TGTGCCAGCAGCCAGGACGGACAGGGCGGCTATGGCTACACCTTC; cdr3_aa: CASSQDGQGGYGYTF
clone_size: NA; j_call: TRBJ1-4; v_call: TRBV28; d_call: NA; cdr3_nt: TGTGCCAGCAGTAGAGCGCCCAATGAAAAACTGTTTTTT; cdr3_aa: CASSRAPNEKLFF
clone_size: NA; j_call: TRBJ1-2; v_call: TRBV11-1; d_call: NA; cdr3_nt: TGTGCCAGCAGCTTAGGGTTTGGCGGCTACACCTTC; cdr3_aa: CASSLGFGGYTF
clone_size: few; j_call: TRBJ1-2; v_call: TRBV5-5; d_call: NA; cdr3_nt: TGTGCCAGCAGCTACATATCCAGGACAGCCGGTGGGGAGGGCTACACCTTC; cdr3_aa: CASSYISRTAGGEGYTF
clone_size: NA; j_call: TRBJ1-1; v_call: TRBV4-2; d_call: TRBD1; cdr3_nt: TGTGCCAGCAGCCGGGACAGACTGAACACTGAAGCTTTCTTT; cdr3_aa: CASSRDRLNTEAFF
clone_size: once; j_call: TRBJ2-7; v_call: TRBV28; d_call: NA; cdr3_nt: TGTGCCAGCAGTTCAGGGACAGGCGGGGGGGAGTACTTC; cdr3_aa: CASSSGTGGGEYF
clone_size: NA; j_call: TRBJ1-1; v_call: TRBV10-2; d_call: NA; cdr3_nt: TGCGCCAGCAGGGTGGACACCCTGGGGAACACTGAAGCTTTCTTT; cdr3_aa: CASRVDTLGNTEAFF
clone_size: NA; j_call: TRBJ2-3; v_call: TRBV4-2; d_call: NA; cdr3_nt: TGTGCCAGCAGCCTCCATATTGCTAGCGAGGGTACGCAGTATTTT; cdr3_aa: CASSLHIASEGTQYF
clone_size: NA; j_call: TRBJ2-3; v_call: TRBV28; d_call: TRBD2; cdr3_nt: TGTGCCAGCAGTTTCTGGCGGGAGGCCATGGATACGCAGTATTTT; cdr3_aa: CASSFWREAMDTQYF
clone_size: NA; j_call: TRBJ2-2; v_call: TRBV7-2; d_call: NA; cdr3_nt: TGTGCCAGCAGCTTGGCCACCGGGGAGCTGTTTTTT; cdr3_aa: CASSLATGELFF
clone_size: few; j_call: TRBJ1-1; v_call: TRBV12-3/TRBV12-4; d_call: NA; cdr3_nt: TGTGCCAGCAGTTTAGCGCTTAGGGGGGAAGCTTTCTTT; cdr3_aa: CASSLALRGEAFF
clone_size: NA; j_call: TRBJ1-6; v_call: TRBV3-1/TRBV3-2; d_call: TRBD1; cdr3_nt: TGTGCCAGCAGCGGACAGGGTAGTGATTCACCCCTCCACTTT; cdr3_aa: CASSGQGSDSPLHF
clone_size: once; j_call: TRBJ1-5; v_call: TRBV28; d_call: NA; cdr3_nt: TGTGCCAGCCGGACAGCACTAAATCAGCCCCAGCATTTT; cdr3_aa: CASRTALNQPQHF
clone_size: NA; j_call: TRBJ2-2; v_call: TRBV1; d_call: NA; cdr3_nt: TGCACCAGCAGCCCCGCGTCCGGGGAGCTGTTTTTT; cdr3_aa: CTSSPASGELFF
clone_size: NA; j_call: TRBJ2-1; v_call: TRBV3-1/TRBV3-2; d_call: TRBD2; cdr3_nt: TGTGCCAGCAGCCAAGAAATAGGCCTAGCGGGGGACAATGAGCAGTTCTTC; cdr3_aa: CASSQEIGLAGDNEQFF
clone_size: NA; j_call: TRBJ2-1; v_call: TRBV5-1; d_call: NA; cdr3_nt: TGCGCCAGCAGAGGTAGTACGCGGGACGTCCAAAAGAGCTCCTACAATGAGCAGTTCTTC; cdr3_aa: CASRGSTRDVQKSSYNEQFF
clone_size: NA; j_call: TRBJ2-1; v_call: TRBV29-1; d_call: TRBD2; cdr3_nt: TGCAGCGCAGGACTAGCGGGGTACAATGAGCAGTTCTTC; cdr3_aa: CSAGLAGYNEQFF
clone_size: NA; j_call: TRBJ1-2; v_call: TRBV2; d_call: NA; cdr3_nt: TGTGCCAGCATGGGGGGTGGCTATGGCTACACCTTC; cdr3_aa: CASMGGGYGYTF
clone_size: once; j_call: TRBJ1-1; v_call: TRBV23-1; d_call: NA; cdr3_nt: TGCGCCAGCAGTCATGGGTCTGGAGACACTGAAGCTTTCTTT; cdr3_aa: CASSHGSGDTEAFF
clone_size: NA; j_call: TRBJ2-1; v_call: TRBV6-6; d_call: TRBD2; cdr3_nt: TGTGCCAGCAGTCGTTCCCTAACTAGCGGGAGGGCCGGGGAGCAGTTCTTC; cdr3_aa: CASSRSLTSGRAGEQFF
clone_size: NA; j_call: TRBJ2-7; v_call: TRBV9; d_call: NA; cdr3_nt: TGTGCCAGCAGCGTAGGGGGGGGCAGCGAGAGCTCCTACGAGCAGTACTTC; cdr3_aa: CASSVGGGSESSYEQYF